These T cell receptor beta chains were read from a single sample in a study of shared clonotypes between healthy human individuals. The assay was immunoSEQ multiplex PCR, and TCRdb's table has in-frame clones only and misses some. The table has about 1 million clones, around 76% seen once. Sequences were obtained from memory CD4+ T cells sorted from blood. The origin of the receptors is a man in his late teens or twenties in good health. Both conserved end residues are part of each CDR3. D genes are given only for firm matches. Clone size is stated in some rows and not others, as once, few, many or a class when expanded.

V	D	J	size	DNA	CDR3
TRBV9	-	TRBJ2-3	-	TGTGCCAGCAGCGTACTAGGGACCGGCACAGATACGCAGTATTTT	CASSVLGTGTDTQYF
TRBV6-6	-	TRBJ2-7	-	TGTGCCAGCAGTTACGCAGACCGCTCCTACGAGCAGTACTTC	CASSYADRSYEQYF
TRBV6-5	TRBD2	TRBJ2-7	-	TGTGCCAGCAGACCGGGACTAGCAGGCGAGCAGTACTTC	CASRPGLAGEQYF
TRBV5-1	-	TRBJ2-4	few	TGCGCCAGCAGCCCCAACGGGGCCGCCAAAAACATTCAGTACTTC	CASSPNGAAKNIQYF
TRBV2	-	TRBJ1-1	-	TGTGCCAGCATGTGGCTCATGAACACTGAAGCTTTCTTT	CASMWLMNTEAFF
TRBV5-1	-	TRBJ1-1	-	TGCGCCAGCAGCTTGCAGGACGTGGACACTGAAGCTTTCTTT	CASSLQDVDTEAFF
TRBV28	TRBD1	TRBJ2-3	-	TGTGCCAGCAGACCTTCCGGGACAGGGGATTATTTT	CASRPSGTGDYF
TRBV19	TRBD1	TRBJ1-6	many	TGTGCCAGTAGTACCGCGACAGGGTCCAATTCACCCCTCCACTTT	CASSTATGSNSPLHF
TRBV28	-	TRBJ1-6	-	TGTGCCAGCAGCCCATCGGGGGTTTCACCCCTCCACTTT	CASSPSGVSPLHF
TRBV5-5	TRBD1	TRBJ2-5	-	TGTGCCAGCAGAGCCGGGACAGGGAGAGAGACCCAGTACTTC	CASRAGTGRETQYF